The sample holds a few counts of the clone carrying this T cell receptor beta chain. MiXCR, applied by TCRdb to the RT-PCR reads, yields one record per CDR3 protein. The sample lists almost 700,000 distinct CDR3 sequences; 12% to 15% were seen once. The V gene's germline CDR1 is SGHAT and CDR2 FQDESV (reference sequence). This CDR3 comprises 16 residues. Trimming cost V 5 bases and J 4 bases; bases outside gene matches: 8. The source of this sequence is a female donor in good health, serving as a healthy control. The material sequenced was memory CD4+ T cells from blood. The rearrangement uses TRBV11-1 and TRBJ2-7; 13 positions match TRBD2. The CDR3 region is CASSLNPGLAGYEQYF. The CDR3 nucleotides are TGTGCCAGCAGCCTTAACCCGGGACTAGCGGGATACGAGCAGTACTTC.